This T cell receptor beta chain was sequenced for a study of blood T cell repertoires in COVID-19. Data came from immunoSEQ multiplex PCR; TCRdb stores just in-frame clones and leaves some out. The sample consists of 450,000 to 500,000 clones, 87% of them appearing once. V shed 4 bases and J 3 bases; nucleotides not matched to a gene: 1. The CDR3 has 13 amino acids. In germline, CDR1 is SGHTA, CDR2 FQGTGA. Residents of about two dozen US areas, aged roughly 18 to 90 years, made up the participants. Donors in Cohort 3 who had recovered were those with two negative PCRs, healthcare professional clearance, or resolution of their symptoms.

The sequence was obtained from a woman aged 18 to 35 who had recovered from COVID-19. Input material: PBMCs or T cells enriched from blood (not recorded which). V gene TRBV7-3 combines with J gene TRBJ2-3; 7 bases align to TRBD2. This CDR3 reads CASSSGGTDTQYF. CDR3 coding DNA: TGTGCCAGCAGCTCCGGGGGGACAGATACGCAGTATTTT.